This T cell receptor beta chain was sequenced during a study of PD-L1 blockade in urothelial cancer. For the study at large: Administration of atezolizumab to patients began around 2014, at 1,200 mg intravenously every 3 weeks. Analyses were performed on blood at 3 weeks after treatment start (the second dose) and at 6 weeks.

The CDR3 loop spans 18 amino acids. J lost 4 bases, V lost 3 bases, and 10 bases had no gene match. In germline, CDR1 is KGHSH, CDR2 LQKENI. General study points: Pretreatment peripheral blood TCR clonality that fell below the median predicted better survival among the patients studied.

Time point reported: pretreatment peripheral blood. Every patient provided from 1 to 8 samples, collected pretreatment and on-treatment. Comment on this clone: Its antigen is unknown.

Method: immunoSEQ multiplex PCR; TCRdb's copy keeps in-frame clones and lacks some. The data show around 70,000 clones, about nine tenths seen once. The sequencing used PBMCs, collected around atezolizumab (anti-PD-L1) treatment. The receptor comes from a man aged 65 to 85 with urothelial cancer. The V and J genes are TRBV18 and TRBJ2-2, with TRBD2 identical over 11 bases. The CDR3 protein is CASSPVLAGGGGTGELFF. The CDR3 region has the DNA TGTGCCAGCTCACCGGTTCTAGCGGGAGGAGGCGGCACCGGGGAGCTGTTTTTT.